This T cell receptor (beta chain) is drawn from a study of blood T cells in healthy people across ages. Overall study results and limits: As age increased, TCR beta diversity per million T cells fell in a roughly linear fashion. The study regarded diversity estimates from one million T cells as underestimates.

The CDR3 covers 12 residues. Trimming stripped 1 base from V and 8 bases from J, with 7 bases between. Germline CDR1 is SGHRS and CDR2 is YFSETQ. This clonotype was counted many times. Its antigen is still unknown. Then a second PCR, running about 6 to 11 cycles, was carried out with a sample-barcoded 5' primer and a J-beta primer mix. A single record per CDR3 protein comes from TCRdb applying MiXCR to the 5' RACE reads. The sample shows 790,000 or so distinct CDR3 sequences, more than 35% of them seen only once. Isolation of PBMCs gave at least 6 million cells per sample. This clonotype originated in an elderly man in good health. This rearrangement joins TRBV5-1 to TRBJ2-1; D gene uncertain. Sequencing input: blood. The CDR3 region is CASSLSRHEQFF. As DNA, the CDR3 is TGCGCCAGCAGCTTGTCAAGGCATGAGCAGTTCTTC.